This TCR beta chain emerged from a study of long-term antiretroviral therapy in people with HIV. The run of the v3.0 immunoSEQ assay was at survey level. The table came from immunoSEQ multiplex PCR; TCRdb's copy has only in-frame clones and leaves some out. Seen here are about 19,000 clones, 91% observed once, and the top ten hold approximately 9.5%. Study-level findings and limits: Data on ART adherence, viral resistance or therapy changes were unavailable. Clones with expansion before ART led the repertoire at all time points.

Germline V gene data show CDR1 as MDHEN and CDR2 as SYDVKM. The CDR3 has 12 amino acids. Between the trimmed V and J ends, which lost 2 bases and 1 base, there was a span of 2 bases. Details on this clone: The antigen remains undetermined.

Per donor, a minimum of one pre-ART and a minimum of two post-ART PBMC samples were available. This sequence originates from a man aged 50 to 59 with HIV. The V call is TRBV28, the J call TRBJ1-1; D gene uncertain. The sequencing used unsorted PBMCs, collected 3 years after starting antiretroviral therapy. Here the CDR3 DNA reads TGTGCCAGCAGTTTAACGAACACTGAAGCTTTCTTT. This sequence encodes CASSLTNTEAFF.